A single sample is the source of the 21 T cell receptor beta chains below, sequenced in a study of T cells in Graves' hyperthyroidism and ophthalmopathy. RNA transcripts yielded amplified TCR beta CDR3 regions. The TCR CDR3 was amplified in a first-round RT-PCR using the HTBI primer set. Using its own MiXCR run on the multiplex PCR reads, TCRdb lists one record per CDR3 protein. This sample has under 800,000 distinct CDR3 sequences, with about 15% found just once. Sequencing was carried out using blood. These TCRs come from a woman between 18 and 30 years old with Graves' hyperthyroidism.

This sequence joins TRBV6-1 and TRBJ1-1; D is undetermined. CDR1 is MNHNS, CDR2 SASEGT, per germline. The CDR3 covers 12 residues. Between the trimmed V and J ends, which lost 11 bases and 1 base, there was a span of 11 bases. The CDR3 bases are TGTGCCGTCGTCCCCCCGAACACTGAAGCTTTCTTT. It encodes CAVVPPNTEAFF.

This clonotype has just a few counts. The gene calls are TRBV6-2 or TRBV6-3 and TRBJ1-4, with no clear D. CDR3 length: 16 residues. V lost 6 bases, J lost 0 bases, and 14 bases lay in between. Germline V gene lookup returns CDR1 MNHEY and CDR2 SVGEGT. The CDR3 DNA reads TGTGCCAGCAGCTTTGGACTTCCTACAACTAATGAAAAACTGTTTTTT. This codes for CASSFGLPTTNEKLFF.

The chain recombines TRBV13 with TRBJ2-1; no reliable D call. CDR3 length: 12 amino acids. Trimming removed 5 bases at V and 10 bases at J, with 12 bases between. Germline loops: CDR1 PRHDT, CDR2 FYEKMQ (reference sequence). CDR3 sequence (DNA): TGTGCCAGCAGCCCCTCCGAGACAGAGCAGTTCTTC. Amino acids: CASSPSETEQFF.

There are many counts of this clonotype. The chain employs TRBV28 and TRBJ2-7; TRBD1 matches at 7 bases. Germline trimming cut 1 base from V and 3 bases from J; bases unmatched to any gene: 6. The CDR3 covers 15 residues. Germline loops: CDR1 MDHEN, CDR2 SYDVKM. CDR3 amino acids: CASSLSGTALYEQYF. Written as DNA, the CDR3 is TGTGCCAGCAGTTTATCTGGGACAGCACTCTACGAGCAGTACTTC.

This clonotype was seen many times. This chain connects TRBV13 to TRBJ2-5, with 7 bases matching TRBD1. Unmatched junction bases numbered 6, after V lost 0 bases and J lost 5 bases. The CDR3 is 15 residues long. Germline lookup yields CDR1 PRHDT and CDR2 FYEKMQ (reference sequence). CDR3 loop: CASSLGGGRAETQYF. The CDR3, as DNA: TGTGCCAGCAGCTTAGGAGGGGGCAGGGCTGAGACCCAGTACTTC.

This clonotype appeared many times. The chain is built from TRBV5-1 and TRBJ2-1; no clear D gene. V gave up 2 bases and J gave up 8 bases, with 8 bases separating them. Germline V CDR1 and CDR2: SGHRS, YFSETQ. This CDR3 has 12 residues. CDR3 region: CASSLNGYEQFF. Written as DNA, the CDR3 is TGCGCCAGCAGCTTAAACGGTTATGAGCAGTTCTTC.

There are many counts of this clonotype. V and J are TRBV20-1 and TRBJ2-1; 14 bases fit TRBD2. CDR3 size: 14 residues. With 5 bases clipped from V and 10 bases from J, the junction kept 7 bases outside the gene matches. The germline V gene has CDR1 DFQATT and CDR2 SNEGSKA (reference sequence). The CDR3 protein is CSAQTSGRAWEQFF. CDR3 DNA sequence: TGCAGTGCTCAGACTAGCGGGAGGGCCTGGGAGCAGTTCTTC.

This clonotype was detected ten times or more. The chain is built from TRBV3-1 and TRBJ2-3; 11 nucleotides agree with TRBD2. CDR1 is LGHDT and CDR2 is YNNKEL in the germline V gene (reference sequence). V dropped 2 bases and J dropped 0; count of bases not matched to a gene: 7. The CDR3 is made up of 18 amino acids. The CDR3 loop is CASSQKIGTSGSTDTQYF. CDR3 sequence (DNA): TGTGCCAGCAGCCAAAAGATCGGGACTAGCGGAAGCACAGATACGCAGTATTTT.

The J gene is TRBJ2-2, the V gene TRBV7-2; 7 bases agree with TRBD1. After removal of 5 bases from V and 0 bases from J, the junction contained 6 bases not matched to a gene. The CDR3 is made up of 16 amino acids. Per the germline V gene, CDR1 is SGHTA and CDR2 is FQGNSA. DNA of the CDR3: TGTGCCAGCAGCCTTCTGGGGACAGCGAACACCGGGGAGCTGTTTTTT. Translation: CASSLLGTANTGELFF.

The CDR3 loop reads CASSQGWGIENIQYF. CDR3 sequence (DNA): TGCGCCAGCAGCCAAGGGTGGGGGATAGAAAACATTCAGTACTTC. The chain carries TRBV4-1 and TRBJ2-4; D could derive from TRBD1 or TRBD2 (5 bases each). The CDR3 extends over 15 amino acids. V dropped 1 base and J dropped 5 bases, with 12 bases sitting between them. Looked up from germline, CDR1 is MGHRA and CDR2 is YSYEKL.

The V call is TRBV20-1, the J call TRBJ2-1; D ambiguous. The CDR3 spans 14 residues. The germline CDR1 and CDR2 sequences are DFQATT and SNEGSKA (reference sequence). V lost 4 bases and J 3 bases, leaving 13 bases between the germline ends. The CDR3 nucleotides read TGCAGTGCTATCTACGAAGGGCGCTACAATGAGCAGTTCTTC. Its protein product is CSAIYEGRYNEQFF.

This clonotype has a count of ten or more. The chain carries TRBV13 and TRBJ2-1, with D perhaps matching TRBD2 (5 bases). This CDR3 is built from 13 residues. Deletions cut 8 bases from V and 4 bases from J, with 12 bases between. Germline lookup yields CDR1 PRHDT and CDR2 FYEKMQ (reference sequence). In nucleotides, the CDR3 is TGTGCCAGCGTTTCGATAGCGTACAATGAGCAGTTCTTC. Its protein product is CASVSIAYNEQFF. The full variable domain, with the rest looked up from reference TRBV13 and TRBJ2-1, is AAGVIQSPRHLIKEKRETATLKCYPIPRHDTVYWYQQGPGQDPQFLISFYEKMQSDKGSIPDRFSAQQFSDYHSELNMSSLELGDSALYFCASVSIAYNEQFFGPGTRLTVL.

Ten or more counts support this clonotype. The chain couples TRBV30 to TRBJ2-1, with unresolved D. The CDR3 is 12 amino acids. Germline V gene lookup returns CDR1 GTSNPN and CDR2 SVGIG (reference sequence). Trimming took off 1 base at V and 9 bases at J, with 10 bases between the two ends. CDR3 DNA sequence: TGTGCCTGGAGTGCGTCGTTTGGTGAGCAGTTCTTC. Translating it yields CAWSASFGEQFF.

Notes on this clonotype: One end of the junction varies from germline; a read error may be responsible. This chain links TRBV14 with TRBJ1-1, with D possibly being TRBD1 (5 bases). This CDR3 has 16 amino acids. The V gene's germline CDR1 is SGHDN and CDR2 FVKESK. The CDR3 reads CAGRLLGTGMNTEAFF. The CDR3 bases are TGTGCCGGCAGGCTCCTGGGGACGGGGATGAACACTGAAGCTTTCTTT.

The rearrangement uses TRBV7-8 and TRBJ2-7, with D perhaps being TRBD1 or TRBD2 (5 bases each). Germline V lookup: CDR1 SGHVS, CDR2 FQNEAQ. CDR3 size: 13 residues. Trimming took off 4 bases at V and 6 bases at J, with 13 bases between the two ends. Written as DNA, the CDR3 is TGTGCCAGCAGCTCCATGGGACGTGGCGAGCAGTACTTC. Translating it yields CASSSMGRGEQYF. Combining the CDR3 with reference TRBV7-8 and TRBJ2-7 gives the whole variable domain GAGVSQSPRYKVAKRGQDVALRCDPISGHVSLFWYQQALGQGPEFLTYFQNEAQLDKSGLPSDRFFAERPEGSVSTLKIQRTQQEDSAVYLCASSSMGRGEQYFGPGTRLTVT.

The chain uses TRBV7-3 and TRBJ2-1, with TRBD2 identical over 11 bases. CDR1 is SGHTA and CDR2 is FQGTGA in the germline V gene. The junction had 10 bases not matched to a gene; V was cut back by 5 bases and J by 4 bases. The CDR3 spans 17 residues. The CDR3: CASSRYGLAGLYNEQFF. The CDR3 DNA follows: TGTGCCAGCAGCCGTTACGGACTAGCGGGCCTATACAATGAGCAGTTCTTC.

This clonotype was seen just once. This rearrangement joins TRBV19 to TRBJ1-6; 7 bases line up with TRBD1. Per germline, CDR1 LNHDA and CDR2 SQIVND (reference sequence). The length of the CDR3 is 15 residues. Trimming cost V 7 bases and J 9 bases; bases outside gene matches: 12. This CDR3 reads CASKTGPISGSPLHF. In DNA form, the CDR3 reads TGTGCCAGTAAGACAGGGCCCATTTCAGGTTCACCCCTCCACTTT.

This clonotype was recorded many times. This chain joins TRBV29-1 and TRBJ1-1; the D is unclear. Germline V gene sequence: CDR1 SQVTM, CDR2 ANQGSEA. V gave up 7 bases and J gave up 3 bases, with 9 bases separating them. The CDR3 has 11 residues. The CDR3, as DNA: TGCAGCGCCGACGAGGACACTGAAGCTTTCTTT. This encodes CSADEDTEAFF.

This rearrangement joins TRBV30 to TRBJ1-3; 8 bases map to TRBD1. Germline values: CDR1 GTSNPN, CDR2 SVGIG (reference sequence). This CDR3 is 14 amino acids long. The ends lost 7 bases at V and 0 bases at J; junction bases unmatched: 5. The DNA for the CDR3 is TGTGCCTATGACAGGGGTTTCTCTGGAAACACCATATATTTT. Translated, it gives CAYDRGFSGNTIYF.

This clonotype was detected many times. V and J are TRBV11-2 and TRBJ1-1; no reliable D call. The CDR3 length is 13 residues. V shed 0 bases and J shed 3 bases, with 5 bases lying between them. Germline lookup yields CDR1 SGHAT and CDR2 FQNNGV. The CDR3 is CASSLDPYTEAFF. As DNA, the CDR3 is TGTGCCAGCAGCTTAGATCCGTACACTGAAGCTTTCTTT. Supplemented by reference TRBV11-2 and TRBJ1-1, the full variable domain reads EAGVAQSPRYKIIEKRQSVAFWCNPISGHATLYWYQQILGQGPKLLIQFQNNGVVDDSQLPKDRFSAERLKGVDSTLKIQPAKLEDSAVYLCASSLDPYTEAFFGQGTRLTVV.

This clonotype has ten or more counts. The genes are TRBV3-1 and TRBJ2-7; a possible D gene is TRBD1 (5 bases). Trimming shortened V by 0 bases and J by 3 bases, and 18 bases separated the two germline ends. The CDR3 sequence is 17 residues long. Germline-derived CDR1 and CDR2 are LGHDT and YNNKEL (reference sequence). The CDR3 coding sequence is TGTGCCAGCAGCCAAGATATTGCCTCGGCAGGGTTCTACGAGCAGTACTTC. Amino acid sequence: CASSQDIASAGFYEQYF.